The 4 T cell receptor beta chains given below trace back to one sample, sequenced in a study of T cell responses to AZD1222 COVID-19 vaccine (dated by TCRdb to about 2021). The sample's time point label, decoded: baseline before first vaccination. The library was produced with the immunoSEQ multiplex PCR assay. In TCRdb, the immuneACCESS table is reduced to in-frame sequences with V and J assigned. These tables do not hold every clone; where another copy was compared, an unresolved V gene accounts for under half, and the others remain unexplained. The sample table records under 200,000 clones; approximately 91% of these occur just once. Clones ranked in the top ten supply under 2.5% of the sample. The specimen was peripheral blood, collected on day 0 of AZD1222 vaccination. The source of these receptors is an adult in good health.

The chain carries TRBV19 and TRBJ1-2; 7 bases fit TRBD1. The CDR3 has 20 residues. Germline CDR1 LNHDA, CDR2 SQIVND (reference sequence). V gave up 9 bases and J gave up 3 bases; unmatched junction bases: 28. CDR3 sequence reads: CASAKGAPLTLTESDYGYTF. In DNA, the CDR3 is TGTGCCAGCGCCAAGGGGGCCCCTCTCACCTTAACTGAATCGGACTATGGCTACACCTTC. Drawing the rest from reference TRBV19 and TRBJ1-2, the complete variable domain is DGGITQSPKYLFRKEGQNVTLSCEQNLNHDAMYWYRQDPGQGLRLIYYSQIVNDFQKGDIAEGYSVSREKKESFPLTVTSAQKNPTAFYLCASAKGAPLTLTESDYGYTFGSGTRLTVV.

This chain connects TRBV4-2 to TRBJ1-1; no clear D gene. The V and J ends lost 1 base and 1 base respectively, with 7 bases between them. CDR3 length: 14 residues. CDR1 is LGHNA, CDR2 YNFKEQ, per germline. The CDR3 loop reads CASSQVGSNTEAFF. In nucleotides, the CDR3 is TGTGCCAGCAGCCAAGTAGGCTCGAACACTGAAGCTTTCTTT.

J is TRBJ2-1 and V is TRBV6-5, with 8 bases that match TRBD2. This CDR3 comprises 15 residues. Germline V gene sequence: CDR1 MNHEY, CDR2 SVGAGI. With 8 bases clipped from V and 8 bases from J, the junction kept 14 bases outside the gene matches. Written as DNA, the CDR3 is TGTGCCAGCTTAAGTTCGGTGCTAGCGGGCGATGAGCAGTTCTTC. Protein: CASLSSVLAGDEQFF.

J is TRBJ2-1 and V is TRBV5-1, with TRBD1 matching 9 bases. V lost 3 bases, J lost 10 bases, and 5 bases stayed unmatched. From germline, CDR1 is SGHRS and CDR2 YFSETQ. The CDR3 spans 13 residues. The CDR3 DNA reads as TGCGCCAGCAGCTCTACCGGGACAGGGGAGCAGTTCTTC. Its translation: CASSSTGTGEQFF.